A single sample is the source of the 8 T cell receptor beta chains below, sequenced in a study of identical twins. A single record per CDR3 protein comes from TCRdb applying MiXCR to the 5' RACE reads. The sample shows some 710,000 distinct CDR3 sequences, approximately 6.1% of them seen only once. Sequencing was carried out using naive T cells sorted from blood. These receptors all stem from a man aged 18 to 29 in good health.

This clonotype has just a few counts. The chain uses TRBV9 and TRBJ2-1, with 9 nucleotides matching TRBD1. In germline, CDR1 is SGDLS, CDR2 YYNGEE. J gave up 0 bases and V 4 bases, and 8 bases lay outside the gene matches. CDR3 length: 17 amino acids. The CDR3 nucleotides are TGTGCCAGCAGCCCTTGGGACAGGGCGAGCTCCTACAATGAGCAGTTCTTC. It is translated as CASSPWDRASSYNEQFF.

The chain joins TRBV12-3 or TRBV12-4 to TRBJ2-6; TRBD1 matches 7 bases. Unmatched junction bases numbered 5, after V lost 6 bases and J lost 0 bases. The CDR3 has 16 residues. The DNA for the CDR3 is TGTGCCAGCAGGCAGACAGGGAGCTCTGGGGCCAACGTCCTGACTTTC. It encodes CASRQTGSSGANVLTF.

The chain couples TRBV5-1 to TRBJ1-2; D gene uncertain. Germline CDR1 SGHRS, CDR2 YFSETQ. CDR3 size: 15 residues. Trimming left V 4 bases short and J 3 bases short, with 16 bases between. CDR3 DNA: TGCGCCAGCAGCCCCGGAGCGGGGAGTGACTATGGCTACACCTTC. It translates to CASSPGAGSDYGYTF.

This clonotype was seen only a few times. The V call is TRBV6-5, the J call TRBJ2-3; TRBD1 might be the D (5 bases). CDR1 is MNHEY and CDR2 is SVGAGI in the germline V gene. This CDR3 region has 15 residues. The V and J ends lost 2 bases and 2 bases respectively, with 11 bases between them. The CDR3 spells CASSYTGMDTDTQYF. In nucleotides, the CDR3 is TGTGCCAGCAGTTACACAGGAATGGACACAGATACGCAGTATTTT.

This clonotype occurred many times. The V gene is TRBV20-1, the J gene TRBJ2-3; perhaps D is TRBD1 or TRBD2 (6 bases each). Germline V lookup: CDR1 DFQATT, CDR2 SNEGSKA (reference sequence). Trimming stripped 6 bases from V and 0 bases from J, with 13 bases between. The CDR3 sequence is 14 residues long. Here the CDR3 reads CSALRGPSTDTQYF. In DNA form, the CDR3 reads TGCAGTGCCCTTCGGGGGCCAAGCACAGATACGCAGTATTTT.

The table lists this clonotype with many counts. The chain carries TRBV6-1 and TRBJ2-1; 9 bases agree with TRBD2. The CDR3 loop spans 15 amino acids. V lost 7 bases, J lost 6 bases, and 10 bases stayed unmatched. The germline V gene has CDR1 MNHNS and CDR2 SASEGT. The CDR3 spells CASTPAGGYPNEQFF. CDR3 coding DNA: TGTGCCAGCACCCCAGCGGGAGGCTACCCCAATGAGCAGTTCTTC.

This clonotype has more than one count but fewer than ten. CDR3 DNA sequence: TGTGCCAGCAGTTACGGGGGGCGTAGAAATGAAAAACTGTTTTTT. This gives the protein CASSYGGRRNEKLFF. This chain joins TRBV6-5 and TRBJ1-4, with a tentative D call TRBD1 (6 bases). The V end lost 2 bases, the J end lost 5 bases, and 12 bases lay between the germline ends. In germline, CDR1 is MNHEY, CDR2 SVGAGI. This CDR3 has 15 amino acids.

This clonotype was seen many times. V usage is TRBV6-1 and J usage is TRBJ2-2; the D gene is possibly TRBD1 (6 bases). V was cut by 3 bases and J by 0 bases, with 8 bases left in between. CDR1 is MNHNS, CDR2 SASEGT, per germline. This CDR3 has 15 residues. The CDR3 is CASSEGAANTGELFF. The CDR3 coding sequence is TGTGCCAGCAGTGAGGGGGCAGCGAACACCGGGGAGCTGTTTTTT.